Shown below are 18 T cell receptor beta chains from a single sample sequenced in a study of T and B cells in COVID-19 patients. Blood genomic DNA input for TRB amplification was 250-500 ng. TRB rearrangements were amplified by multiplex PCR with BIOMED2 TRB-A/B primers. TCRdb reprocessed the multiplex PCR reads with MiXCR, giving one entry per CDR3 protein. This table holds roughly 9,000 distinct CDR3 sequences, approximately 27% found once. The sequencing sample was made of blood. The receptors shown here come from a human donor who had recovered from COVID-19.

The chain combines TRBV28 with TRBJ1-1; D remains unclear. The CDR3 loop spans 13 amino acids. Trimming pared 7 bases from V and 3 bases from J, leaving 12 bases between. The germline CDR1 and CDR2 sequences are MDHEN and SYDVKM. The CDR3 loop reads CASTDRHYTEAFF. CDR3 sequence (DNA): TGTGCCAGCACCGATAGACATTACACTGAAGCTTTCTTT.

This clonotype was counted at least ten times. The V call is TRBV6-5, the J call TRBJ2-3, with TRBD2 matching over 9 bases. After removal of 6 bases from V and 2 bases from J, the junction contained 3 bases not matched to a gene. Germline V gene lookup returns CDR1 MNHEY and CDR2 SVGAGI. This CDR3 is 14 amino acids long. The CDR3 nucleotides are TGTGCCAGCAGGCGGGAGGGCCTCACAGATACGCAGTATTTT. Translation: CASRREGLTDTQYF.

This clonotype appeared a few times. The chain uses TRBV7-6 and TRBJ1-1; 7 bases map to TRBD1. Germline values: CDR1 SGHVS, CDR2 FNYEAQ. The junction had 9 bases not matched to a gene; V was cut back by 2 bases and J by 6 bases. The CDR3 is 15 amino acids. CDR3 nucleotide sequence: TGTGCCAGCAGCTTATCTTCGACAGGGCGGGCTGAAGCTTTCTTT. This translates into CASSLSSTGRAEAFF.

CDR3: CSARLPRSTPSYEQYF. The DNA for the CDR3 is TGCAGTGCTAGACTCCCCCGCTCTACCCCATCCTACGAGCAGTACTTC. This chain links TRBV20-1 with TRBJ2-7; D is undetermined. The germline V gene has CDR1 DFQATT and CDR2 SNEGSKA (reference sequence). Trimming cost V 2 bases and J 1 base, with 18 bases left between them. The CDR3 contains 16 residues.

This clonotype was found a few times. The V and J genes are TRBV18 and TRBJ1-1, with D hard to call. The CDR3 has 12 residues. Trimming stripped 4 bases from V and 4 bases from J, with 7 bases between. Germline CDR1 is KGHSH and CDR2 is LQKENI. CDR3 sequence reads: CASSQAATEAFF. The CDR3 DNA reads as TGTGCCAGCTCACAGGCAGCCACTGAAGCTTTCTTT.

The CDR3 sequence is CASSIGPGGVYGYTF. The CDR3 nucleotides are TGTGCCAGTAGTATAGGCCCAGGGGGCGTCTATGGCTACACCTTC. This chain joins TRBV19 and TRBJ1-2, with 8 bases that match TRBD1. This CDR3 region has 15 residues. The V gene's germline CDR1 is LNHDA and CDR2 SQIVND (reference sequence). The junction had 5 bases not matched to a gene; V was cut back by 1 base and J by 4 bases.

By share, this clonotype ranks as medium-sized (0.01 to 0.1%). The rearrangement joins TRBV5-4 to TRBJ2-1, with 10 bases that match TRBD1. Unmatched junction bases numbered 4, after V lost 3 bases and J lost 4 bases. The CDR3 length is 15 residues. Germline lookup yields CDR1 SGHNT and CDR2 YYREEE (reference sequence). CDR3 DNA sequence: TGTGCCAGCAGCTCCGGGACAGGGGTATACAATGAGCAGTTCTTC. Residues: CASSSGTGVYNEQFF.

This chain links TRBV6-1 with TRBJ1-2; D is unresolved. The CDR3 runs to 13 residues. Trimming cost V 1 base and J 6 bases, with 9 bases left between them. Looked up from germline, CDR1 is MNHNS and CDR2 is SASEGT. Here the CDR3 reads CASSEGQAHGYTF. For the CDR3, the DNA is TGTGCCAGCAGTGAAGGTCAGGCCCATGGCTACACCTTC.

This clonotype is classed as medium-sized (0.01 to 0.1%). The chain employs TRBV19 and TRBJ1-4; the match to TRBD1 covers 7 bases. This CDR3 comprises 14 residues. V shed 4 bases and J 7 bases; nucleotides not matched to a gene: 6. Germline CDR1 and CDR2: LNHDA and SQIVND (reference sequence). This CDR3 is CASSNEGAGEKLFF. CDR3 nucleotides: TGTGCCAGTAGTAACGAGGGGGCTGGTGAAAAACTGTTTTTT.

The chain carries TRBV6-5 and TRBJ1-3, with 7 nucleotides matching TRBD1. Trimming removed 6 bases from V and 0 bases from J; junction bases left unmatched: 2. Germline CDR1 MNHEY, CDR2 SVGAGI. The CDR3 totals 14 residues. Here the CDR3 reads CASSRTGSGNTIYF. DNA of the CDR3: TGTGCCAGCAGCCGGACAGGCTCTGGAAACACCATATATTTT.

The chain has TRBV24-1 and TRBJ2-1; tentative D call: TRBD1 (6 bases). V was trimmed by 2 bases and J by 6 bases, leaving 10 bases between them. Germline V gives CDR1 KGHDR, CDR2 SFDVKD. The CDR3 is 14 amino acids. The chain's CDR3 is CATSDSTGVNEQFF. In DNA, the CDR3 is TGTGCCACCAGTGATTCGACAGGAGTCAATGAGCAGTTCTTC.

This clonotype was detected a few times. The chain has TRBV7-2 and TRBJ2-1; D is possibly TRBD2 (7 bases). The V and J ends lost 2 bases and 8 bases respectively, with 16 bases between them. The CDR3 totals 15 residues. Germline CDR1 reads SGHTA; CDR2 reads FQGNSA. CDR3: CASSLRSQGRDEQFF. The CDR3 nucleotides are TGTGCCAGCAGCTTAAGGAGTCAGGGGAGGGATGAGCAGTTCTTC.

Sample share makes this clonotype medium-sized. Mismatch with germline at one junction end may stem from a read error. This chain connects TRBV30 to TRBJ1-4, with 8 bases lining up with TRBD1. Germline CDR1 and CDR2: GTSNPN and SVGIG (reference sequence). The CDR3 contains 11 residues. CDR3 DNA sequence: TGCGGAGGACAGGGTTATGAAAAACTGTTTTTT. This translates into CGGQGYEKLFF.

CDR3 amino acids: CASSPIAGAEQFF. DNA of the CDR3: TGTGCCAGCAGCCCTATAGCGGGAGCTGAGCAGTTCTTC. This chain links TRBV7-6 with TRBJ2-1; 9 bases map to TRBD2. The CDR3 spans 13 residues. Germline V gives CDR1 SGHVS, CDR2 FNYEAQ. V shed 5 bases, J shed 9 bases, and the junction held 5 bases outside the gene matches.

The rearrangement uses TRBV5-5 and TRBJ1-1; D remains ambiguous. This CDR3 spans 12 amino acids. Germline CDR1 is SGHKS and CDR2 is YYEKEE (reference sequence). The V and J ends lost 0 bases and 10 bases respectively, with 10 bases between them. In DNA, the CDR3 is TGTGCCAGCAGCTTGGCCGGTAGGGCAGCTTTCTTT. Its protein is CASSLAGRAAFF.

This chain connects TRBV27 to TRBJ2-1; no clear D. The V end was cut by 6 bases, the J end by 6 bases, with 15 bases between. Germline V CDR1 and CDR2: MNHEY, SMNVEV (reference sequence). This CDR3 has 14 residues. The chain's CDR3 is CASSQDEWRNEQFF. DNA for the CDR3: TGTGCCAGCAGCCAAGATGAGTGGCGCAATGAGCAGTTCTTC.

CDR3 bases: TGTGCCAGCAGCCCTGGGACTAGCGGTTCCTACAATGAGCAGTTCTTC. It specifies CASSPGTSGSYNEQFF. The gene calls are TRBV5-4 and TRBJ2-1; 11 positions match TRBD2. This CDR3 is 16 amino acids long. The germline V gene has CDR1 SGHNT and CDR2 YYREEE (reference sequence). Unmatched junction bases numbered 4, after V lost 4 bases and J lost 1 base.

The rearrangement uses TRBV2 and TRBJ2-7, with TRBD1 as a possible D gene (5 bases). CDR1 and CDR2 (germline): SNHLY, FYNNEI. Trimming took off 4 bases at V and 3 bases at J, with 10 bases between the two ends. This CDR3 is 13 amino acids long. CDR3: CASSARVVYEQYF. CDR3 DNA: TGTGCCAGCAGTGCCAGGGTGGTCTACGAGCAGTACTTC.